This entry features one T cell receptor (beta chain) sequence. Authors' methods: Quantification of nucleated cells was approximated via reference gene primer amplification. This table comes from immunoSEQ multiplex PCR, and its TCRdb copy is limited to in-frame clones, with some not included. That table supplies the V and J calls and clone size; D and trimming were determined from the DNA. Of roughly 69,000 clones in the sample, 87% were seen once. The sample is drawn from a study of blood T cell repertoires in COVID-19. About the study: The study drew acute and convalescent COVID-19 samples from the United States, Italy and Spain. PBMCs, B-cell-depleted T cells, or T cells were the source of the cDNA or gDNA that made up the material.

Sequenced: peripheral blood. The source of this sequence is a man aged 45-65 years with active COVID-19.

The CDR3 is CASTDRGAEAFF. Written as DNA, the CDR3 is TGTGCCAGCACAGACAGGGGAGCTGAAGCTTTCTTT. The gene calls are TRBV2 and TRBJ1-1, with 8 positions matching TRBD1. Germline values: CDR1 SNHLY, CDR2 FYNNEI. V gave up 7 bases and J gave up 6 bases; unmatched junction bases: 4. The CDR3 consists of 12 residues. The full variable domain, completed using reference TRBV2 and TRBJ1-1, is EPEVTQTPSHQVTQMGQEVILRCVPISNHLYFYWYRQILGQKVEFLVSFYNNEISEKSEIFDDQFSVERPDGSNFTLKIRSTKLEDSAMYFCASTDRGAEAFFGQGTRLTVV.